These 10 T cell receptor beta chains share one sample of origin, sequenced in a study of T cells in Graves' hyperthyroidism and ophthalmopathy. Amplification of TCR beta CDR3 regions used RNA as the template. First-round RT-PCR with HTBI primers amplified the TCR CDR3 region. TCRdb itself ran the multiplex PCR reads through MiXCR, one entry per CDR3 protein. This repertoire shows around 420,000 distinct CDR3 sequences, approximately 15% found once; its top ten account for roughly an eighth. The specimen was blood. These receptors came from a woman aged 18-29 years with Graves' hyperthyroidism.

This clonotype has a count of ten or more. The gene calls are TRBV5-1 and TRBJ2-7; TRBD1 aligns across 8 bases. This CDR3 region has 16 residues. Germline CDR1 and CDR2: SGHRS and YFSETQ. J lost 4 bases, V lost 0 bases, and 9 bases had no gene match. This chain's CDR3 is CASSLEIGQGIYEQYF. In DNA form, the CDR3 reads TGCGCCAGCAGCTTGGAAATTGGACAGGGTATTTACGAGCAGTACTTC. Filled out from reference TRBV5-1 and TRBJ2-7, the complete variable domain reads KAGVTQTPRYLIKTRGQQVTLSCSPISGHRSVSWYQQTPGQGLQFLFEYFSETQRNKGNFPGRFSGRQFSNSRSEMNVSTLELGDSALYLCASSLEIGQGIYEQYFGPGTRLTVT.

This clonotype was recorded many times. The chain joins TRBV28 to TRBJ2-7; D uncertain. Germline loops: CDR1 MDHEN, CDR2 SYDVKM. The CDR3 extends over 14 amino acids. Deletions cut 3 bases from V and 0 bases from J, with 9 bases between. The chain's CDR3 is CASSLTILSYEQYF. The CDR3, as DNA: TGTGCCAGCAGTTTGACCATCCTCTCCTACGAGCAGTACTTC.

Written as DNA, the CDR3 is TGTGCCTCTGGGGGGAATGGAAACACCATATATTTT. It yields the protein CASGGNGNTIYF. This sequence joins TRBV18 and TRBJ1-3; possible D gene TRBD1, 5 bases. In germline, CDR1 is KGHSH, CDR2 LQKENI. The CDR3 has 12 amino acids. The V end lost 11 bases, the J end lost 3 bases, and 11 bases lay between the germline ends.

This clonotype appeared a few times. The chain joins TRBV4-1 to TRBJ2-1; D not certain. V gave up 1 base and J gave up 7 bases, with 5 bases separating them. Germline CDR1 is MGHRA and CDR2 is YSYEKL. The CDR3 has 12 amino acids. CDR3 amino acids: CASSQVLNEQFF. DNA of the CDR3: TGCGCCAGCAGCCAAGTTTTAAATGAGCAGTTCTTC.

This clonotype was seen more than once but under ten times. The V call is TRBV6-1, the J call TRBJ1-2; no clear D gene. The CDR3 covers 14 residues. Germline CDR1 is MNHNS and CDR2 is SASEGT. Trimming took off 6 bases at V and 7 bases at J, with 18 bases between the two ends. The CDR3 loop is CASRTGGEDGGYTF. In DNA, the CDR3 is TGTGCCAGCAGAACCGGCGGGGAGGATGGTGGCTACACCTTC.

This clonotype showed up many times. The V and J genes are TRBV6-2 or TRBV6-3 and TRBJ1-1, with no clear D. Germline assignment: CDR1 MNHEY and CDR2 SVGEGT. Trimming pared 0 bases from V and 5 bases from J, leaving 10 bases between. CDR3 size: 14 residues. The CDR3: CASSYSKGSTEAFF. CDR3 bases: TGTGCCAGCAGTTACTCCAAGGGTTCAACTGAAGCTTTCTTT.

This clonotype was seen repeatedly, ten times or more. The chain links TRBV11-2 to TRBJ2-1, with 8 nucleotides matching TRBD1. J gave up 2 bases and V 1 base, and 7 bases lay outside the gene matches. The CDR3 length is 17 residues. Germline V gene lookup returns CDR1 SGHAT and CDR2 FQNNGV. DNA of the CDR3: TGTGCCAGCAGCTTAGTCTGGCAGGGGGCGACCTACAATGAGCAGTTCTTC. This translates into CASSLVWQGATYNEQFF.

This clonotype occurred a few times. The chain employs TRBV2 and TRBJ2-1, with a possible D match to TRBD1 (8 bases). Trimming took 10 bases from V and 6 from J, leaving 13 bases between them. The CDR3 runs 12 residues. Looked up from germline, CDR1 is SNHLY and CDR2 is FYNNEI. Written as DNA, the CDR3 is TGTGCCAACACAGGGGGGGCCAATGAGCAGTTCTTC. It codes for CANTGGANEQFF. Full variable domain (rest looked up from reference TRBV2 and TRBJ2-1): EPEVTQTPSHQVTQMGQEVILRCVPISNHLYFYWYRQILGQKVEFLVSFYNNEISEKSEIFDDQFSVERPDGSNFTLKIRSTKLEDSAMYFCANTGGANEQFFGPGTRLTVL.

Of note for this clonotype: The germline gene is not matched at one end of the junction; a read error may be the cause. This chain links TRBV28 with TRBJ1-5; D uncertain. This CDR3 spans 11 amino acids. CDR1 is MDHEN and CDR2 is SYDVKM in the germline V gene. The CDR3 region has the DNA TGTGCCGGCAGTTTATCTCAGCCCCAGCATTTT. The encoded protein is CAGSLSQPQHF.

This clonotype has a count of ten or more. The DNA for the CDR3 is TGTGCCAGCAGCCCCCACTTGGGCGTTAGCACAGATACGCAGTATTTT. Amino acid sequence: CASSPHLGVSTDTQYF. This rearrangement joins TRBV7-3 to TRBJ2-3; D ambiguous. Trimming cost V 5 bases and J 0 bases, with 15 bases left between them. Germline V gene sequence: CDR1 SGHTA, CDR2 FQGTGA. CDR3 length: 16 residues.